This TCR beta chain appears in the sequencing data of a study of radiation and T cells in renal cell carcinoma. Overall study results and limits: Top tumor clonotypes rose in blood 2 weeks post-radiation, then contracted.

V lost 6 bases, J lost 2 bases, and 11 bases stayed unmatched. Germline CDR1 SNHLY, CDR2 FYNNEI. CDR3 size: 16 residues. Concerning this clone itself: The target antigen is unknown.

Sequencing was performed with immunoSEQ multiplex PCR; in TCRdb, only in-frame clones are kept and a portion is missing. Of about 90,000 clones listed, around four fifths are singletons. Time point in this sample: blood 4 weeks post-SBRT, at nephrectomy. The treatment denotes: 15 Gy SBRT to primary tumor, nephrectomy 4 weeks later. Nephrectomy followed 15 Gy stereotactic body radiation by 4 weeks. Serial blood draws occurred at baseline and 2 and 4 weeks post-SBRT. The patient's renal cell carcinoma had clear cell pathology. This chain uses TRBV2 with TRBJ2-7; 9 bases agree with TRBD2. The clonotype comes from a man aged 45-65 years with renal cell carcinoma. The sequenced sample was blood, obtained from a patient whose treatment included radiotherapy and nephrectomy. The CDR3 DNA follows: TGTGCCAGCAGCTATGGGACTAGCTCTTTCACCTACGAGCAGTACTTC. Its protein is CASSYGTSSFTYEQYF.